The clone carrying this T cell receptor beta chain was seen a handful of times. The target antigen is unknown. This specimen comes from a study of shared clonotypes between healthy human individuals. Overall study results and limits: Genetic and exposure-history diversity was limited by the few donors.

Investigators divided CD4+ cells into CD45RA+ naive and CD45RA-negative memory subsets. This CDR3 is 16 amino acids long. Trimming took off 0 bases at V and 1 base at J, with 13 bases between the two ends. CDR1 and CDR2 from the germline V gene are SGHRS and YFSETQ. It was across several immunoSEQ plates that each subset's genomic DNA was evenly split. Assay: immunoSEQ multiplex PCR; the TCRdb copy retains only in-frame clones and omits some. The profile covers 550,000 to 850,000 clones, with approximately 74% appearing a single time and roughly 1.7% taken by the ten largest. Specimen: memory CD4+ T cells sorted from blood. The subset denotes: CD45RA-negative fraction. The chain couples TRBV5-1 to TRBJ1-2; D may be TRBD1 (5 bases). This clonotype was sampled from a woman younger than 45 in good health. For the CDR3, the DNA is TGCGCCAGCAGCTTGGTTGGGGGGTCTATTAACTATGGCTACACCTTC. It yields the protein CASSLVGGSINYGYTF.